What follows is one T cell receptor beta chain and its context. Its cognate antigen is unknown. These data come from a study of T cell responses to AZD1222 COVID-19 vaccine. General study results and limits: The reported proportion of spike-specific TCRs targeting unmutated variant regions was nearly half.

Germline CDR1 SNHLY, CDR2 FYNNEI. V lost 4 bases and J lost 1, with 16 bases in between. The CDR3 is 17 amino acids. The data were produced by immunoSEQ multiplex PCR, yet TCRdb's version contains in-frame clones alone and is incomplete. The sample includes approximately 90,000 clones, about 90% of them seen just once. The receptor's source is an adult in good health. Material: peripheral blood, obtained on day 0 of AZD1222 vaccination. This chain connects TRBV2 to TRBJ1-4, with TRBD1 as a possible D gene (5 bases). This CDR3 reads CASSGRGRGITNEKLFF. In nucleotides, the CDR3 is TGTGCCAGCAGTGGAAGGGGAAGAGGGATAACTAATGAAAAACTGTTTTTT.